A selection of T cell receptor beta chains follows, all from one sample in a study of blood T cell repertoires in COVID-19. Some clones are missing from TCRdb's copy, which holds only in-frame ones; the method was immunoSEQ multiplex PCR. Here the sample spans some 300,000 clones, roughly 86% being singletons. The sample was PBMCs or T cells enriched from blood (not recorded which). The receptors stem from a woman in her 30s who had recovered from COVID-19. Each CDR3 is given with its conserved first and last residue.

V	J	CDR3
TRBV6-5	TRBJ2-4	CASTRPGDGNIQYF
TRBV27	TRBJ2-7	CASSFVENLQGEQYF
TRBV19	TRBJ2-1	CASSYRGNEQFF
TRBV10-3	TRBJ1-5	CAISSGGAGNQPQHF
TRBV18	TRBJ2-5	CASSPRISSGGAETQYF
TRBV7-9	TRBJ1-1	CASSSPGTLTEAFF
TRBV27	TRBJ2-1	CASSPMVGTSYNEQFF
TRBV9	TRBJ2-1	CASSVDPGSFNEQFF
TRBV19	TRBJ2-7	CASSTRSGRAGYEQYF
TRBV28	TRBJ2-7	CASNILAGNTYEQYF
TRBV29-1	TRBJ1-1	CSVKVKDTGNTEAFF
TRBV19	TRBJ1-2	CASSETGGAFGYTF
TRBV9	TRBJ2-1	CASSVVSGSLGVGEQFF
TRBV6-5	TRBJ2-7	CASSYARGHEQYF
TRBV7-6	TRBJ1-5	CASSRQADQPQHF
TRBV2	TRBJ1-5	CASRGGQPQHF
TRBV3-1/TRBV3-2	TRBJ2-5	CASSRSGTAETQYF
TRBV18	TRBJ1-5	CASSQRQGALGYSNQPQHF
TRBV10-2	TRBJ1-1	CASTGQVNTEAFF
TRBV10-3	TRBJ1-3	CAIRNRDREGNTIYF
TRBV28	TRBJ2-1	CASTPLAGGLNEQFF
TRBV18	TRBJ2-1	CASSPGTSGANEQFF
TRBV9	TRBJ2-1	CASSVGGNYNEQFF
TRBV10-3	TRBJ1-2	CAISLVPTGIHGYTF
TRBV2	TRBJ2-1	CASSEALRETGGVGNEQFF
TRBV11-3	TRBJ2-1	CASSSSYASPLNEQFF
TRBV6-2/TRBV6-3	TRBJ2-3	CASSYPSTSGGSTDTQYF
TRBV5-6	TRBJ1-5	CASSRTQGRQPQHF
TRBV10-1	TRBJ1-4	CASSEFHRGRVLATNEKLFF
TRBV15	TRBJ2-7	CATSRPTPGQGNYEQYF
TRBV28	TRBJ1-4	CASSLPRDNREKLFF
TRBV27	TRBJ2-1	CASRPGLAGAGSSYNEQFF
TRBV5-1	TRBJ1-2	CASSLESSVNYGYTF
TRBV30	TRBJ2-5	CTWSVKQPWETQYF
TRBV13	TRBJ1-2	CASSLGEGDRYGYTF
TRBV10-3	TRBJ2-7	CAISGGASPGQGTYEQYF
TRBV6-5	TRBJ2-2	CASSYMSGSRTGELFF
TRBV3-1/TRBV3-2	TRBJ1-2	CASSQADRGHYGYTF
TRBV11-2	TRBJ1-1	CASSPWRGTEAFF
TRBV14	TRBJ1-6	CASSQVGGRNSPLHF
TRBV18	TRBJ1-1	CASSPQAAGLEAFF
TRBV6-1	TRBJ2-7	CASSELIAGENFPYEQYF
TRBV6-5	TRBJ2-7	CASTSNPGQGYEQYF
TRBV6-6	TRBJ2-7	CASSHLTSGRSYEQYF